This entry describes one T cell receptor (beta chain). The antigen is unknown. The source of the sample is a study of T cell responses to AZD1222 COVID-19 vaccine. Study-level background: It was second doses at about 4 or about 12 weeks that were pooled.

Sequencing was performed with immunoSEQ multiplex PCR; in TCRdb, only in-frame clones are kept and a portion is missing. The table has roughly 60,000 clones, roughly 82% seen once; the top ten hold approximately 20%. Study-level results: Spike-specific TCR depth and breadth grew after two AZD1222 doses. There were mostly white British donors and more females than males, and clonal diversity was possibly underestimated. Distributed over spike, vaccine-associated CD4 TCRs predominated at 160-218 and 743-854.

V dropped 2 bases and J dropped 5 bases, with 12 bases sitting between them. Looked up from germline, CDR1 is GTSNPN and CDR2 is SVGIG (reference sequence). The CDR3 loop spans 13 amino acids. The chain recombines TRBV30 with TRBJ1-1; no reliable D call. The sample in question was peripheral blood, obtained on day 0 of AZD1222 vaccination. The receptor's source is an adult in good health. CDR3 residues: CAWSTYERTEAFF. Written as DNA, the CDR3 is TGTGCCTGGAGTACCTACGAGAGGACTGAAGCTTTCTTT.